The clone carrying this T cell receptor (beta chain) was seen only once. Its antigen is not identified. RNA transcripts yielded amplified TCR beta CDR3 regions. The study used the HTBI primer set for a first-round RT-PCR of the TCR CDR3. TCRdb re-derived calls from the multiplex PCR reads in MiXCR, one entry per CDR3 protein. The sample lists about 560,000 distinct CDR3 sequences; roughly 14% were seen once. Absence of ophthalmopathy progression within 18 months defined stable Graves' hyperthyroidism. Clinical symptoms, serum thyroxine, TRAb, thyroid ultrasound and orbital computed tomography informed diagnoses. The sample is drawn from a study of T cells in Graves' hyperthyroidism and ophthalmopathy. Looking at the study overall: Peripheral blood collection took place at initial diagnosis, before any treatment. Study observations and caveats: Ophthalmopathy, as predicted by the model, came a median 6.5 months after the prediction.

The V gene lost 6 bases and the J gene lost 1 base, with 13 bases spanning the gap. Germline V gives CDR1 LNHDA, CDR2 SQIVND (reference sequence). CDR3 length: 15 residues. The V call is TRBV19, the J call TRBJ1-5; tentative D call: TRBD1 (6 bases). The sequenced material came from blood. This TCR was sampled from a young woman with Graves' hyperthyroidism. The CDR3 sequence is CASSQTGLSNQPQHF. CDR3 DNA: TGTGCCAGTAGCCAAACAGGGTTAAGCAATCAGCCCCAGCATTTT.